One and the same sample provided the 27 T cell receptor beta chains below, sequenced in a study of tumor-infiltrating lymphocytes in localized non-small cell lung cancer. The table came from immunoSEQ multiplex PCR; TCRdb's copy has only in-frame clones and leaves some out. The sample lists about 7,400 clones, about 74% occurring once. Sequencing used uninvolved lung tissue not adjacent to the tumor. These receptors originate from a human donor with non-small cell lung cancer.

The rearrangement uses TRBV5-1 and TRBJ2-1; 15 positions match TRBD2. This CDR3 is 19 amino acids long. Germline assignment: CDR1 SGHRS and CDR2 YFSETQ. V shed 0 bases and J 10 bases; nucleotides not matched to a gene: 14. As DNA, the CDR3 is TGCGCCAGCAGCTTGGTAGGACTAGCGGGAGGGCCGAAAAAGAGGGAGCAGTTCTTC. It codes for CASSLVGLAGGPKKREQFF.

CDR3 sequence (DNA): TGTGCCAGCAGCTTTAGTTTGAACACTGAAGCTTTCTTT. Translating it yields CASSFSLNTEAFF. The rearrangement links TRBV7-8 to TRBJ1-1; no clear D. V dropped 3 bases and J dropped 0 bases, with 5 bases sitting between them. This CDR3 is 13 amino acids long. Germline loops: CDR1 SGHVS, CDR2 FQNEAQ.

The chain has TRBV30 and TRBJ1-1; TRBD1 might be the D (6 bases). Germline CDR1 GTSNPN, CDR2 SVGIG (reference sequence). This CDR3 has 13 residues. Trimming pared 2 bases from V and 1 base from J, leaving 8 bases between. In DNA form, the CDR3 reads TGTGCCTGGAGTTCGACAGGGAACACTGAAGCTTTCTTT. This codes for CAWSSTGNTEAFF.

The rearrangement uses TRBV9 and TRBJ2-7; TRBD2 matches at 8 bases. The CDR3 totals 17 residues. V shed 0 bases, J shed 5 bases, and the junction held 13 bases outside the gene matches. Per germline, CDR1 SGDLS and CDR2 YYNGEE. The CDR3 sequence: CASSVEGLAGLRNEQYF. The DNA for the CDR3 is TGTGCCAGCAGCGTAGAGGGCTTAGCGGGATTGAGGAACGAGCAGTACTTC. The variable domain in full, completed from reference TRBV9 and TRBJ2-7, reads DSGVTQTPKHLITATGQRVTLRCSPRSGDLSVYWYQQSLDQGLQFLIQYYNGEERAKGNILERFSAQQFPDLHSELNLSSLELGDSALYFCASSVEGLAGLRNEQYFGPGTRLTVT.

The rearrangement joins TRBV5-1 to TRBJ2-6; no firm D call. V shed 2 bases and J shed 0 bases, with 3 bases lying between them. The CDR3 extends over 14 amino acids. Germline V gene sequence: CDR1 SGHRS, CDR2 YFSETQ. The CDR3 DNA follows: TGCGCCAGCAGCTTAAGCTCTGGGGCCAACGTCCTGACTTTC. This codes for CASSLSSGANVLTF.

The chain employs TRBV15 and TRBJ2-5, with D possibly TRBD2 on 7 matching bases. This CDR3 has 16 amino acids. The ends were cut back, 1 base at V and 1 base at J, with 13 bases in the middle. Per the germline V gene, CDR1 is LNHNV and CDR2 is YYDKDF (reference sequence). The CDR3 loop is CATSRVRGPVQETQYF. DNA for the CDR3: TGTGCCACCAGCAGAGTGCGGGGGCCAGTCCAAGAGACCCAGTACTTC.

The chain has TRBV28 and TRBJ1-1, with TRBD1 matching over 9 bases. The CDR3 loop spans 14 amino acids. CDR1 MDHEN and CDR2 SYDVKM come from the germline V gene. V shed 10 bases, J shed 5 bases, and the junction held 11 bases outside the gene matches. CDR3 sequence: CATSSQTGGTEAFF. For the CDR3, the DNA is TGTGCCACCTCGTCCCAGACAGGGGGGACTGAAGCTTTCTTT.

The chain uses TRBV7-9 and TRBJ1-5, with D hard to call. Germline CDR1 and CDR2: SEHNR and FQNEAQ (reference sequence). The CDR3 has 12 amino acids. V was cut by 1 base and J by 7 bases, with 5 bases left in between. This chain's CDR3 is CASSLVEQPQHF. Written as DNA, the CDR3 is TGTGCCAGCAGCTTAGTAGAGCAGCCCCAGCATTTT.

This sequence joins TRBV30 and TRBJ2-7; no definite D call. CDR3 length equals 15 residues. Germline V gene data show CDR1 as GTSNPN and CDR2 as SVGIG (reference sequence). V lost 0 bases and J lost 2, with 14 bases in between. The DNA for the CDR3 is TGTGCCTGGAGTGTAGAACGGAGAACAACCTACGAGCAGTACTTC. Amino acid sequence: CAWSVERRTTYEQYF.

The J gene is TRBJ1-5, the V gene TRBV6-1, with a weak D call TRBD1 (6 bases). V was clipped by 5 bases and J by 6 bases, with 17 bases between them. The CDR3 contains 15 residues. Germline V gene sequence: CDR1 MNHNS, CDR2 SASEGT. CDR3 region: CASSPYRDIRQPQHF. CDR3 in DNA: TGTGCCAGCAGTCCTTACCGGGACATCCGTCAGCCCCAGCATTTT.

The V gene is TRBV27, the J gene TRBJ2-7, with 10 bases matching TRBD2. J was trimmed by 5 bases and V by 1 base; bases with no gene match: 11. CDR1 is MNHEY, CDR2 SMNVEV, per germline (reference sequence). CDR3 size: 17 residues. The CDR3 region has the DNA TGTGCCAGCAGTTTATTGTCTAGCGGGAGTAACTTAAACGAGCAGTACTTC. It codes for CASSLLSSGSNLNEQYF.

This sequence joins TRBV9 and TRBJ1-2; a weak D match, TRBD1 (5 bases). The CDR3 has 15 amino acids. Germline CDR1 and CDR2: SGDLS and YYNGEE. V was clipped by 2 bases and J by 8 bases, with 19 bases between them. The chain's CDR3 is CASSVTPTGGYGYTF. CDR3 in DNA: TGTGCCAGCAGCGTTACCCCGACGGGGGGGTACGGCTACACCTTC.

The chain is built from TRBV4-2 and TRBJ2-2; TRBD2 aligns across 7 bases. CDR1 is LGHNA and CDR2 is YNFKEQ in the germline V gene. Trimming took 4 bases from V and 6 from J; bases not matched to a gene: 11. The CDR3 spans 16 residues. The DNA of the CDR3 is TGTGCCAGCAGCCGCCTCGCGGGAGTGGGACCCGGGGAGCTGTTTTTT. This translates into CASSRLAGVGPGELFF.

The J gene is TRBJ2-2, the V gene TRBV29-1, with D hard to call. Per germline, CDR1 SQVTM and CDR2 ANQGSEA. This CDR3 is 14 amino acids long. V was trimmed by 6 bases and J by 0 bases, leaving 11 bases between them. CDR3 amino acids: CSVKGPTNTGELFF. CDR3 in DNA: TGCAGCGTAAAGGGTCCAACGAACACCGGGGAGCTGTTTTTT.

V usage is TRBV27 and J usage is TRBJ1-5; tentatively, D is TRBD1 (5 bases). The ends were cut back, 2 bases at V and 2 bases at J, with 10 bases in the middle. Per germline, CDR1 MNHEY and CDR2 SMNVEV (reference sequence). This CDR3 region has 15 residues. CDR3 protein: CASSLGGVGNQPQHF. Written as DNA, the CDR3 is TGTGCCAGCAGTTTAGGAGGGGTTGGCAATCAGCCCCAGCATTTT.

The chain links TRBV6-5 to TRBJ1-2; a weak D match, TRBD1 (6 bases). From germline, CDR1 is MNHEY and CDR2 SVGAGI. The CDR3 runs 15 residues. V was clipped by 5 bases and J by 8 bases, with 21 bases between them. CDR3 nucleotides: TGTGCCAGCAGTCCCATCACGGGGGCAGGAGACGGCTACACCTTC. Translating gives CASSPITGAGDGYTF.

This clone was detected only a few times. The J gene is TRBJ2-3, the V gene TRBV5-4, with 9 bases that match TRBD2. The length of the CDR3 is 17 residues. Per the germline V gene, CDR1 is SGHNT and CDR2 is YYREEE (reference sequence). After removal of 0 bases from V and 4 bases from J, the junction contained 9 bases not matched to a gene. CDR3: CASSLEYQREVSDTQYF. CDR3 coding DNA: TGTGCCAGCAGCTTGGAATACCAGCGGGAGGTTTCAGATACGCAGTATTTT.

Worth noting for this clone: The same CDR3 is also encoded by other DNA sequences in this sample. The chain combines TRBV6-1 with TRBJ1-1, with D possibly TRBD1 on 5 matching bases. Germline V gives CDR1 MNHNS, CDR2 SASEGT. Trimming shortened V by 4 bases and J by 1 base, and 7 bases separated the two germline ends. The CDR3 is 13 residues long. The CDR3 sequence is CASSGQRNTEAFF. In DNA, the CDR3 is TGTGCCAGCAGTGGACAGAGGAACACTGAAGCTTTCTTT.

V is TRBV11-2 and J is TRBJ2-5, with D uncertain. The CDR3 loop spans 13 amino acids. Per the germline V gene, CDR1 is SGHAT and CDR2 is FQNNGV. The ends were cut back, 3 bases at V and 1 base at J, with 6 bases in the middle. The CDR3 region has the DNA TGTGCCAGCAGCTTTGGAGCCCAAGAGACCCAGTACTTC. As protein: CASSFGAQETQYF.

V is TRBV28 and J is TRBJ1-1; no clear D gene. V was shortened by 8 bases and J by 0 bases, with 16 bases between the two germline ends. This CDR3 spans 15 amino acids. CDR1 is MDHEN, CDR2 SYDVKM, per germline. The CDR3 loop reads CASRLRPPMNTEAFF. Here the CDR3 DNA reads TGTGCCAGCCGCCTTAGGCCCCCAATGAACACTGAAGCTTTCTTT.

The rearrangement links TRBV7-8 to TRBJ1-5; D remains ambiguous. The CDR3 runs to 12 residues. V lost 1 base and J 11 bases, leaving 9 bases between the germline ends. Per germline, CDR1 SGHVS and CDR2 FQNEAQ. CDR3 nucleotides: TGTGCCAGCAGCTTAGTGCCGGGAGCCCAGCATTTT. Translation gives CASSLVPGAQHF. The full variable domain, completed using reference TRBV7-8 and TRBJ1-5, is GAGVSQSPRYKVAKRGQDVALRCDPISGHVSLFWYQQALGQGPEFLTYFQNEAQLDKSGLPSDRFFAERPEGSVSTLKIQRTQQEDSAVYLCASSLVPGAQHFGDGTRLSIL.

The sample holds a few counts of this clone. The rearrangement joins TRBV5-4 to TRBJ1-1; D is undetermined. The germline gives CDR1 SGHNT, CDR2 YYREEE (reference sequence). The CDR3 totals 14 residues. The V gene lost 4 bases and the J gene lost 1 base, with 11 bases spanning the gap. The CDR3 bases are TGTGCCAGCAGCCTGTCGGCAGGGAACACTGAAGCTTTCTTT. This sequence encodes CASSLSAGNTEAFF. Complete variable domain (other parts from reference TRBV5-4 and TRBJ1-1): ETGVTQSPTHLIKTRGQQVTLRCSSQSGHNTVSWYQQALGQGPQFIFQYYREEENGRGNFPPRFSGLQFPNYSSELNVNALELDDSALYLCASSLSAGNTEAFFGQGTRLTVV.

The V and J genes are TRBV6-4 and TRBJ2-3, with TRBD2 matching over 8 bases. The J segment lost 2 bases and the V segment lost 4 bases, leaving 2 bases of the junction unmatched. Germline-derived CDR1 and CDR2 are MRHNA and SNTAGT. The length of the CDR3 is 14 residues. In DNA form, the CDR3 reads TGTGCCAGCAGTGCAGCGGGGGCCACAGATACGCAGTATTTT. Its translation is CASSAAGATDTQYF.

This sequence joins TRBV2 and TRBJ2-2, with TRBD2 identical over 13 bases. The germline V gene has CDR1 SNHLY and CDR2 FYNNEI. J gave up 6 bases and V 6 bases, and 4 bases lay outside the gene matches. This CDR3 has 15 residues. CDR3 amino acids: CASSLGLAGAGELFF. Here the CDR3 DNA reads TGTGCCAGCAGCTTAGGACTAGCGGGGGCCGGGGAGCTGTTTTTT.

The chain recombines TRBV7-9 with TRBJ2-1; D is ambiguous. The CDR3 has 12 residues. Trimming pared 1 base from V and 7 bases from J, leaving 5 bases between. Germline CDR1 and CDR2: SEHNR and FQNEAQ (reference sequence). The CDR3 loop is CASSLVGNEQFF. The CDR3 bases are TGTGCCAGCAGCTTAGTGGGGAATGAGCAGTTCTTC.

The V and J genes are TRBV7-2 and TRBJ2-3, with 7 bases identical to TRBD2. The junction had 5 bases not matched to a gene; V was cut back by 4 bases and J by 1 base. The germline gives CDR1 SGHTA, CDR2 FQGNSA. The length of the CDR3 is 15 residues. In DNA form, the CDR3 reads TGTGCCAGCAGCTGGAGCGGGATACGCACAGATACGCAGTATTTT. The encoded protein is CASSWSGIRTDTQYF.

This clone was picked up a small number of times. The gene calls are TRBV18 and TRBJ1-1; no clear D. Trimming shortened V by 0 bases and J by 2 bases, and 10 bases separated the two germline ends. Germline V gene data show CDR1 as KGHSH and CDR2 as LQKENI. The CDR3 covers 15 residues. The CDR3: CASSPPSDFNTEAFF. The CDR3 nucleotides are TGTGCCAGCTCACCACCATCGGACTTTAACACTGAAGCTTTCTTT.